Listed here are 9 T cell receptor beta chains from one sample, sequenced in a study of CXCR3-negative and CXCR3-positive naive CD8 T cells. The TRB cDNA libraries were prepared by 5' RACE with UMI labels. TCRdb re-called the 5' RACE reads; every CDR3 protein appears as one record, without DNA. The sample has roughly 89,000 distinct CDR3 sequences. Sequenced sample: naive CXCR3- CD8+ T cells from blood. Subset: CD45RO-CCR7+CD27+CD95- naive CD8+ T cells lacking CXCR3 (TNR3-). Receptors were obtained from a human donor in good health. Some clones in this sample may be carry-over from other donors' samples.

The CDR3 sequence is CASSSTPGGEQYF. This chain joins TRBV7-3 and TRBJ2-7; TCRdb calls TRBD1, which cannot be checked without DNA. The germline CDR1 and CDR2 sequences are SGHTA and FQGTGA. This CDR3 region has 13 residues.

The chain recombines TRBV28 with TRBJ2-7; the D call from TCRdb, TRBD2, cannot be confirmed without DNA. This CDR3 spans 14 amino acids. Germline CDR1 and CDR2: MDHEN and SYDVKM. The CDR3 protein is CASGEGRLFDEQYF. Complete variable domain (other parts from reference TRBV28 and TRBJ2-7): DVKVTQSSRYLVKRTGEKVFLECVQDMDHENMFWYRQDPGLGLRLIYFSYDVKMKEKGDIPEGYSVSREKKERFSLILESASTNQTSMYLCASGEGRLFDEQYFGPGTRLTVT.

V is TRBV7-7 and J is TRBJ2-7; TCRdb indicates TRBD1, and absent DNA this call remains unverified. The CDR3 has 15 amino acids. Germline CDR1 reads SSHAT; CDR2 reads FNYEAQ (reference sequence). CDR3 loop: CASSVDRGHAYEQYF.

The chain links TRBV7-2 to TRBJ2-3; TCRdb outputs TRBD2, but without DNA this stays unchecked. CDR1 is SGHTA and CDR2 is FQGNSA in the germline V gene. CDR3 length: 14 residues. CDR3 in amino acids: CASRDTSGSDTQYF.

CDR3: CSVPRRGGYTF. The chain joins TRBV29-1 to TRBJ1-2. The CDR3 is 11 residues long. CDR1 and CDR2 from the germline V gene are SQVTM and ANQGSEA.

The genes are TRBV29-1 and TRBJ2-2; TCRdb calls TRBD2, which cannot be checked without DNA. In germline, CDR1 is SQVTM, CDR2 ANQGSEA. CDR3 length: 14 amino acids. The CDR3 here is CSCPSGSGTGELFF.

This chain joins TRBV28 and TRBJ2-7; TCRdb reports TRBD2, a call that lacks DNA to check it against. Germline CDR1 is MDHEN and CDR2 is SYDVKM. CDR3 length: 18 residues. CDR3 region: CASSFGLAGGLLSYEQYF.

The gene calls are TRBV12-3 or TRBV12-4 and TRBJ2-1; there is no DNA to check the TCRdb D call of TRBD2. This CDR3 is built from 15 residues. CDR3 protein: CASSFGSSGYNEQFF.

CDR3 loop: CASSQIAGEVTGELFF. V gene TRBV3-1 combines with J gene TRBJ2-2; there is no DNA to check the TCRdb D call of TRBD2. CDR1 and CDR2 (germline): LGHDT, YNNKEL (reference sequence). CDR3 length: 16 residues.